The 14 T cell receptor beta chains below come from one sample, sequenced in a study of patients and donors after allogeneic stem cell transplantation. From the RT-PCR reads, TCRdb called clonotypes with MiXCR, one entry per CDR3 protein. This repertoire shows more than 150,000 distinct CDR3 sequences, 24% found once; its top ten account for 26%. The sequenced material came from blood, either unsorted or a sorted T cell fraction (not recorded which). All receptors derive from a human donor who was either an allogeneic HSCT recipient or a stem cell or donor lymphocyte infusion donor (not recorded which). It is not recorded whose cells these are; they may come from a transplant donor.

This chain links TRBV4-3 with TRBJ2-2; D assignment may be TRBD1 or TRBD2 (5 bases each). The V and J ends lost 2 bases and 3 bases respectively, with 13 bases between them. Germline CDR1 and CDR2: LGHNA and YSLEER. This CDR3 is 16 amino acids long. The DNA of the CDR3 is TGCGCCAGCAGCCAATGGACGGGGACGGACACCGGGGAGCTGTTTTTT. Protein product: CASSQWTGTDTGELFF.

V gene TRBV5-1 combines with J gene TRBJ2-1, with 8 bases matching TRBD2. From germline, CDR1 is SGHRS and CDR2 YFSETQ. V trimming: 0 bases; J trimming: 4 bases; junction bases outside the gene matches: 3. The CDR3 is made up of 15 amino acids. DNA for the CDR3: TGCGCCAGCAGCTTGGAAGCGGGAGTTTACAATGAGCAGTTCTTC. The encoded protein is CASSLEAGVYNEQFF.

This clonotype has only a few counts. The chain has TRBV10-3 and TRBJ1-1; D not resolved. This CDR3 contains 13 residues. Trimming shortened V by 2 bases and J by 5 bases, and 9 bases separated the two germline ends. Germline V gives CDR1 ENHRY, CDR2 SYGVKD. The CDR3 spells CAISEEKWTEAFF. The CDR3 coding sequence is TGTGCCATCAGTGAGGAAAAGTGGACTGAAGCTTTCTTT.

The V call is TRBV6-5, the J call TRBJ2-5, with D possibly TRBD1 on 6 matching bases. Trimming cost V 3 bases and J 5 bases, with 16 bases left between them. The germline CDR1 and CDR2 sequences are MNHEY and SVGAGI. The CDR3 extends over 15 amino acids. Here the CDR3 DNA reads TGTGCCAGCAGTTATACAGGGCCGTTAATGGAGACCCAGTACTTC. Protein product: CASSYTGPLMETQYF.

The chain has TRBV12-3 or TRBV12-4 and TRBJ1-2; TRBD1 aligns across 7 bases. Trimming removed 6 bases from V and 5 bases from J; junction bases left unmatched: 12. The CDR3 loop spans 15 amino acids. The chain's CDR3 is CASRPEGGRQYGYTF. DNA of the CDR3: TGTGCCAGCAGGCCCGAAGGGGGCCGTCAGTATGGCTACACCTTC.

The sample holds a few counts of this clonotype. The chain joins TRBV28 to TRBJ1-5; tentatively, D is TRBD1 (6 bases). The CDR3 has 15 amino acids. Trimming removed 4 bases at V and 1 base at J, with 11 bases between. Germline-derived CDR1 and CDR2 are MDHEN and SYDVKM. CDR3 sequence (DNA): TGTGCCAGCAGTTCCACGAGGGGGAGCAATCAGCCCCAGCATTTT. This sequence encodes CASSSTRGSNQPQHF.

This clonotype was recorded a few times. V gene TRBV5-1 combines with J gene TRBJ2-3; 11 bases match TRBD1. The germline V gene has CDR1 SGHRS and CDR2 YFSETQ. The CDR3 extends over 15 amino acids. The V and J ends lost 4 bases and 3 bases, in that order; junction bases with no gene match: 4. The CDR3 loop is CASSRTGGSTDTQYF. Here the CDR3 DNA reads TGCGCCAGCAGCAGGACAGGGGGCTCGACAGATACGCAGTATTTT.

This sequence joins TRBV3-1 and TRBJ2-7; 8 bases are a match to TRBD1. The CDR3 runs to 14 residues. J lost 6 bases, V lost 3 bases, and 7 bases had no gene match. Germline V lookup: CDR1 LGHDT, CDR2 YNNKEL (reference sequence). CDR3 sequence: CASSHRQGFGEQYF. The CDR3 coding sequence is TGTGCCAGCAGCCATAGACAGGGGTTCGGCGAGCAGTACTTC.

This clonotype turned up a few times. V gene TRBV4-3 combines with J gene TRBJ2-2, with D tentatively TRBD2 (5 bases). Germline-derived CDR1 and CDR2 are LGHNA and YSLEER. This CDR3 region has 13 residues. V was pared by 2 bases and J by 5 bases, with 6 bases between. The CDR3 sequence is CASSQRETGELFF. CDR3 DNA: TGCGCCAGCAGCCAAAGGGAGACCGGGGAGCTGTTTTTT.

This clonotype was seen only a few times. V usage is TRBV4-1 and J usage is TRBJ2-7, with D tentatively TRBD2 (5 bases). Germline CDR1 and CDR2: MGHRA and YSYEKL. CDR3 length: 15 residues. The ends were cut back, 1 base at V and 0 bases at J, with 10 bases in the middle. This CDR3 reads CASSQVPGSSYEQYF. CDR3 nucleotide sequence: TGCGCCAGCAGCCAAGTCCCGGGGAGCTCCTACGAGCAGTACTTC.

The V gene is TRBV4-2, the J gene TRBJ2-5; D unclear. V was pared by 1 base and J by 0 bases, with 24 bases between. CDR1 is LGHNA and CDR2 is YNFKEQ in the germline V gene. This CDR3 comprises 20 residues. CDR3 in DNA: TGTGCCAGCAGCCAAGGGCCGGGCTACACTGATTTTTTGTACCAAGAGACCCAGTACTTC. It translates to CASSQGPGYTDFLYQETQYF.

This sequence joins TRBV29-1 and TRBJ2-3; a possible D gene is TRBD1 (5 bases). The CDR3 is 13 residues long. V was clipped by 8 bases and J by 0 bases, with 12 bases between them. Looked up from germline, CDR1 is SQVTM and CDR2 is ANQGSEA. The CDR3 loop reads CSIDRTSTDTQYF. For the CDR3, the DNA is TGCAGCATAGACAGAACGAGCACAGATACGCAGTATTTT.

This clonotype has only a few counts. This chain links TRBV27 with TRBJ2-5; D might be TRBD1 (5 bases). Trimming left V 4 bases short and J 2 bases short, with 11 bases between. This CDR3 is 14 amino acids long. The V gene's germline CDR1 is MNHEY and CDR2 SMNVEV (reference sequence). Written as DNA, the CDR3 is TGTGCCAGCAGTTGGACGGACAAACAAGAGACCCAGTACTTC. Amino acids: CASSWTDKQETQYF.

The chain combines TRBV18 with TRBJ2-4; 10 bases match TRBD1. The CDR3 is made up of 14 amino acids. Germline values: CDR1 KGHSH, CDR2 LQKENI. With 4 bases clipped from V and 5 bases from J, the junction kept 2 bases outside the gene matches. The CDR3, as DNA: TGTGCCAGCTCACTCGGGACAGGGGAAAACATTCAGTACTTC. This codes for CASSLGTGENIQYF.